This T cell receptor (beta chain) was identified during a study of Ad26.COV2.S vaccination and SARS-CoV-2 variants (dated by TCRdb to about 2021). Study-level background: Donors in the vaccine arm were drawn from COV1001, a multicentre, randomized, double-blind, placebo-controlled phase I-IIa trial testing Ad26.COV2.S in healthy adults. Ad26.COV2.S was administered intramuscularly at a dose of 5x10^10 or 1x10^11 viral particles, either as one shot or as two shots given 56 days apart. Investigators did not know the trial group allocation while performing experiments and assessing outcomes. TCRbeta repertoire sequencing was used to assess the specificity and breadth of SARS-CoV-2-reactive T cell receptors after Ad26.COV2.S vaccination. The TCR-sequenced set comprised about 32 samples: around 20 Ad26.COV2.S vaccine recipients, 5 placebo recipients and 8 SARS-CoV-2 convalescent individuals. Trial participants were randomized into five groups of five, in which low-dose or high-dose Ad26.COV2.S was given once or twice, or placebo was given on both occasions. The full study reports these points: Comparable non-spike TCR breadth was observed between vaccine and placebo recipients, consistent with only spike being contained in the vaccine. Spike-specific TCR breadth was higher in Ad26.COV2.S recipients than in placebo recipients (P = 0.0014). After vaccination, spike-specific CD8+ and CD4+ T cell responses were reported to show substantial breadth. The authors noted that the TCR breadth and depth analyses may have underestimated total T cell responses. Comparing responses between vaccine doses or regimens was not something the study was powered to do.

The treatment or condition label, as the study defines it: about 20 received Ad26.COV2.S at low or high dose, single or two shots; five or six received placebo; per-sample allocation not given. For vaccine and placebo recipients, the sequenced repertoires came from samples collected on day 63 after the first injection. Cohort 1b enrolled roughly 25 adults aged 18-55 years at a single site in Boston, USA, between 29 July and 7 August 2020. Ad26.COV2.S was a replication-incompetent adenovirus type 26 vector expressing a prefusion-stabilized SARS-CoV-2 spike protein from the original Wuhan strain. TCRbeta CDR3 regions were sequenced with the immunoSEQ Assay. After extraction, genomic DNA underwent amplification by bias-controlled multiplex PCR, followed by high-throughput sequencing. Under the source paper's analysis protocol: To quantify the absolute abundance of every unique TCRbeta CDR3 region, sequences were collapsed and filtered. T cell fraction was estimated by normalization of TCRbeta template counts to usable DNA, with usable DNA being measured through amplification of reference genes present in all nucleated cells. Repertoire TCRs were annotated as SARS-CoV-2-specific when V gene, CDR3 amino acid sequence and J gene were exactly matched to a known reactive TCR set. The reference SARS-CoV-2 TCR set was derived from MIRA and filtered for enrichment in COVID-19-positive ImmuneCODE repertoires, a step that removed public or cross-reactive TCRs. Using the MIRA antigens, annotated TCRs were further analysed by specific ORF or by position within an ORF. Breadth was defined as the number of annotated unique rearrangements divided by the total number of unique productive rearrangements, and depth was defined as the summed frequency of the annotated unique rearrangements. Two-sided Wilcoxon rank-sum tests were applied when comparing TCR breadth between groups. Held by TCRdb, this immuneACCESS table contains in-frame sequences only and omits some clones. Under half of the omission traces to an unresolved V gene where checked; the cause of the rest is unknown. V and J calls and clone size are given by that table; D and trimming were obtained from the DNA. The sample yields roughly 700,000 clones; about 89% were counted once. Of the sample, roughly 1.5% falls within the top ten clones.

Worth noting for this clone: The antigen it recognizes is unknown. Base qualities were left out, and no much larger clone turns up one base away.

The CDR3 runs 18 amino acids, cysteine and phenylalanine included. Just the 54-base CDR3 DNA is kept, in frame starting at base 1. Per the germline V gene (reference sequence), SGHNT is the CDR1 and YYREEE is the CDR2. Trimming takes 4 bases off V and 9 bases off J; junction bases not matched to a gene: 15. This material consisted of peripheral blood, taken in a trial of Ad26.COV2.S vaccine versus placebo. The origin of this receptor is a person between 18 and 65 years old who received the Ad26.COV2.S COVID-19 vaccine or a placebo. The V gene is TRBV5-4 and the J gene is TRBJ2-3; 15 bases in the junction line up with TRBD2. The CDR3 here reads CASSTLLPGLAGGYTQYF. In nucleotides, the sequence is TGTGCCAGCAGCACCCTCCTTCCGGGACTAGCGGGGGGTTACACGCAGTATTTT. Joined to the reference TRBV5-4 and TRBJ2-3 proteins, this CDR3 gives the full variable domain: ETGVTQSPTHLIKTRGQQVTLRCSSQSGHNTVSWYQQALGQGPQFIFQYYREEENGRGNFPPRFSGLQFPNYSSELNVNALELDDSALYLCASSTLLPGLAGGYTQYFGPGTRLTVL.